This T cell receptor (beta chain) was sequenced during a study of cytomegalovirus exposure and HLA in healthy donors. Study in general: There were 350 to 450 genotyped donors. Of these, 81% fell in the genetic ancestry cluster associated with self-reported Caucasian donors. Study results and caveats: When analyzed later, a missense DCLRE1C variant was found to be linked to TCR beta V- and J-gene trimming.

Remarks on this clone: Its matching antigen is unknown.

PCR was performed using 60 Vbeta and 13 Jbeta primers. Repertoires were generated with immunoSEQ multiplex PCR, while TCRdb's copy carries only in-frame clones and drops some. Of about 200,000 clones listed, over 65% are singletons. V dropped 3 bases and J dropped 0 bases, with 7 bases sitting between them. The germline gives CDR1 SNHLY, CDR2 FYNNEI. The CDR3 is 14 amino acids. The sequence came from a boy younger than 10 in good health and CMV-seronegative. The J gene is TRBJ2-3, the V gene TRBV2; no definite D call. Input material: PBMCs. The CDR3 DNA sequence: TGTGCCAGCAGTGACCGAGTGAGCACAGATACGCAGTATTTT. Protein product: CASSDRVSTDTQYF.